These 14 T cell receptor beta chains were sequenced from one sample in a study of cytomegalovirus exposure and HLA in healthy donors. A multiplex PCR was run with 60 Vbeta primers and 13 Jbeta primers. Clones were sequenced by immunoSEQ multiplex PCR, and TCRdb holds only the in-frame ones, with some missing. The repertoire includes approximately 150,000 clones, 75% to 85% of them detected once, and around 11% sits in the top ten. The sequenced material came from PBMCs. The receptors here all came from a man aged 50-59 years in good health and CMV-seropositive.

The rearrangement joins TRBV28 to TRBJ2-2, with 8 bases aligning to TRBD2. The CDR3 is 14 amino acids. The germline gives CDR1 MDHEN, CDR2 SYDVKM. Trimming took 3 bases from V and 5 from J; bases not matched to a gene: 2. The CDR3 loop reads CASSFGGGTGELFF. The DNA for the CDR3 is TGTGCCAGCAGTTTCGGCGGGGGGACCGGGGAGCTGTTTTTT.

The CDR3 nucleotides read TGTGCCAGCAGTACCCCAGGGTCTGGGGCCAACGTCCTGACTTTC. This translates into CASSTPGSGANVLTF. V usage is TRBV28 and J usage is TRBJ2-6, with a possible D match to TRBD1 (5 bases). Germline V gene data show CDR1 as MDHEN and CDR2 as SYDVKM. V was shortened by 5 bases and J by 1 base, with 9 bases between the two germline ends. The CDR3 totals 15 residues.

The chain couples TRBV19 to TRBJ2-7; TRBD1 aligns across 7 bases. In germline, CDR1 is LNHDA, CDR2 SQIVND (reference sequence). This CDR3 region has 14 residues. The junction had 4 bases not matched to a gene; V was cut back by 4 bases and J by 1 base. For the CDR3, the DNA is TGTGCCAGTAGTACCCGACAGGGTTCCTACGAGCAGTACTTC. As protein: CASSTRQGSYEQYF. Variable domain in full (rest from reference TRBV19 and TRBJ2-7): DGGITQSPKYLFRKEGQNVTLSCEQNLNHDAMYWYRQDPGQGLRLIYYSQIVNDFQKGDIAEGYSVSREKKESFPLTVTSAQKNPTAFYLCASSTRQGSYEQYFGPGTRLTVT.

This chain joins TRBV2 and TRBJ2-4; no firm D call. This CDR3 has 16 residues. The germline V and J ends were trimmed by 0 bases and 4 bases, with 13 bases remaining between them. Germline assignment: CDR1 SNHLY and CDR2 FYNNEI. CDR3 in DNA: TGTGCCAGCAGTGAAGCAGGCGGCAGACCAAAAAACATTCAGTACTTC. Protein product: CASSEAGGRPKNIQYF.

This chain links TRBV7-2 with TRBJ2-7, with D possibly matching TRBD1 (6 bases). V dropped 2 bases and J dropped 6 bases, with 8 bases sitting between them. This CDR3 is built from 12 residues. Looked up from germline, CDR1 is SGHTA and CDR2 is FQGNSA. Here the CDR3 DNA reads TGTGCCAGCAGCTTACAGGGGCCCGAGCAGTACTTC. It encodes CASSLQGPEQYF.

Here the CDR3 reads CASSQRGEAFF. The CDR3 DNA reads TGTGCCAGCAGCCAAAGGGGTGAAGCTTTCTTT. The V gene is TRBV5-6, the J gene TRBJ1-1; D is perhaps TRBD1 (5 bases). The CDR3 sequence is 11 residues long. Trimming pared 4 bases from V and 7 bases from J, leaving 8 bases between. Germline V gene sequence: CDR1 SGHDT, CDR2 YYEEEE.

V and J are TRBV11-1 and TRBJ2-2, with 8 positions matching TRBD2. Trimming at V came to 5 bases and at J to 7 bases, leaving 6 bases not matched to a gene. The CDR3 is 14 residues long. Germline CDR1 is SGHAT and CDR2 is FQDESV (reference sequence). In DNA form, the CDR3 reads TGTGCCAGCAGCCTGGGACGGGGGGGCGGGGAGCTGTTTTTT. Amino acid sequence: CASSLGRGGGELFF.

The V and J genes are TRBV5-1 and TRBJ1-1; 8 nucleotides agree with TRBD1. The junction had 10 bases not matched to a gene; V was cut back by 4 bases and J by 8 bases. Germline CDR1 reads SGHRS; CDR2 reads YFSETQ. CDR3 length: 14 residues. The CDR3 region has the DNA TGCGCCAGCAGCGCCGGGACAGGCGTTAGAGAAGCTTTCTTT. It is translated as CASSAGTGVREAFF.

The chain recombines TRBV27 with TRBJ2-7; TRBD2 might be the D (6 bases). This CDR3 has 13 residues. V lost 4 bases to trimming and J lost 2 bases, with 9 bases between them. Germline V gene data show CDR1 as MNHEY and CDR2 as SMNVEV (reference sequence). This chain's CDR3 is CASSSGTPYEQYF. CDR3 DNA sequence: TGTGCCAGCAGTTCCGGGACTCCCTACGAGCAGTACTTC.

The chain links TRBV7-6 to TRBJ2-7; D gene ambiguous. CDR1 is SGHVS, CDR2 FNYEAQ, per germline. Trimming took 2 bases from V and 6 from J, leaving 17 bases between them. There are 15 residues in the CDR3. This CDR3 is CASSLLAGSMAEQYF. The CDR3 DNA follows: TGTGCCAGCAGCTTACTGGCCGGGTCTATGGCCGAGCAGTACTTC.

V gene TRBV2 combines with J gene TRBJ1-5; TRBD1 matches 7 bases. V lost 8 bases to trimming and J lost 3 bases; unmatched junction nucleotides: 4. Per germline, CDR1 SNHLY and CDR2 FYNNEI. This CDR3 contains 13 residues. The CDR3, as DNA: TGTGCCAGCGCACAGGGGCCCAATCAGCCCCAGCATTTT. Amino acids: CASAQGPNQPQHF. The full variable domain, rest sourced from reference TRBV2 and TRBJ1-5, is EPEVTQTPSHQVTQMGQEVILRCVPISNHLYFYWYRQILGQKVEFLVSFYNNEISEKSEIFDDQFSVERPDGSNFTLKIRSTKLEDSAMYFCASAQGPNQPQHFGDGTRLSIL.

CDR3 loop: CASSSEYEQYF. Here the CDR3 DNA reads TGCGCCAGCAGCTCGGAGTACGAGCAGTACTTC. The chain links TRBV5-1 to TRBJ2-7; D is ambiguous. Germline lookup yields CDR1 SGHRS and CDR2 YFSETQ. The CDR3 covers 11 residues. The V gene lost 3 bases and the J gene lost 4 bases, with 5 bases spanning the gap.

In its sample, this clone was seen many times. The rearrangement joins TRBV25-1 to TRBJ1-3, with D hard to call. Germline CDR1 is MGHDK and CDR2 is SYGVNS. The V end was cut by 3 bases, the J end by 0 bases, with 9 bases between. The CDR3 covers 15 residues. CDR3 DNA sequence: TGTGCCAGCAGTGACGGAGAGAACTCTGGAAACACCATATATTTT. It specifies CASSDGENSGNTIYF.

The J gene is TRBJ1-2, the V gene TRBV5-4; possibly TRBD1 for D (5 bases). The CDR3 loop spans 14 amino acids. With 1 base removed from V and 8 bases from J, the gap between germline ends came to 15 bases. CDR1 is SGHNT and CDR2 is YYREEE in the germline V gene (reference sequence). Written as DNA, the CDR3 is TGTGCCAGCAGCTTGAGTTCAGGGCAAAAGGGCTACACCTTC. It codes for CASSLSSGQKGYTF.